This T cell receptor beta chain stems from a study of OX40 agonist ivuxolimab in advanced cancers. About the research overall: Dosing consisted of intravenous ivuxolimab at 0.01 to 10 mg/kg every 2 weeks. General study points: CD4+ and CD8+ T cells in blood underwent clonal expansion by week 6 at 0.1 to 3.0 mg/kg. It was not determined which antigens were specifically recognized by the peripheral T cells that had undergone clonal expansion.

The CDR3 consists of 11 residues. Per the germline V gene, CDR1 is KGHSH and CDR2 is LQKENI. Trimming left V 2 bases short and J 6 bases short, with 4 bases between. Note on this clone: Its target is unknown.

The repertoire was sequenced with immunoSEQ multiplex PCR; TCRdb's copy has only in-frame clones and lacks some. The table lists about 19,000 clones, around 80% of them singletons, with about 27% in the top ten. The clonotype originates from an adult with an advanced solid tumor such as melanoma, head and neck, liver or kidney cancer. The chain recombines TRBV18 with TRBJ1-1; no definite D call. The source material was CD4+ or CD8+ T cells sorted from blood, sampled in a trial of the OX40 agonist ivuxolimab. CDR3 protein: CASSPGSEAFF. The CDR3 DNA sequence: TGTGCCAGCTCACCAGGGTCTGAAGCTTTCTTT.